The 13 T cell receptor beta chains below were found in one sample sequenced in a study of regulatory T cells in long-lasting Graves disease. Time point specified: newly diagnosed GD, antithyroid drugs for less than 3 months. Scientists built the TCR library using RNA that was extracted from PBMCs. Through Arm-PCR of CDR3 regions and iRepertoire HTBI primers, TCR beta libraries were built. MiXCR, applied by TCRdb to the multiplex PCR reads, yields one record per CDR3 protein. The table includes 420,000 or so distinct CDR3 sequences, about a sixth detected once. These data also featured in a second study, about T cells in Graves' hyperthyroidism and ophthalmopathy.

The sample was peripheral blood mononuclear cells (PBMCs), taken at new diagnosis, from a patient treated with antithyroid drugs. These receptors were obtained from a woman between 18 and 30 years old with Graves disease.

CDR3 sequence: CATSVGQRNQPQHF. The CDR3 DNA is TGTGCCACCAGTGTAGGACAAAGAAATCAGCCCCAGCATTTT. The chain has TRBV24-1 and TRBJ1-5; weak D call: TRBD1 (5 bases). This CDR3 comprises 14 residues. Germline-derived CDR1 and CDR2 are KGHDR and SFDVKD. The V gene lost 5 bases and the J gene lost 4 bases, with 11 bases spanning the gap.

Ten or more counts support this clonotype. The genes are TRBV2 and TRBJ1-5; D is undetermined. CDR1 SNHLY and CDR2 FYNNEI come from the germline V gene. V was clipped by 2 bases and J by 1 base, with 3 bases between them. The CDR3 has 13 residues. In DNA form, the CDR3 reads TGTGCCAGCAGTGAACAGAGCAATCAGCCCCAGCATTTT. Translated, it gives CASSEQSNQPQHF.

This clonotype was counted ten times or more. The V gene is TRBV27, the J gene TRBJ2-1, with 12 positions matching TRBD2. CDR1 is MNHEY and CDR2 is SMNVEV in the germline V gene (reference sequence). V lost 3 bases and J lost 5; bases outside the gene matches: 8. CDR3 length: 17 residues. CDR3 in DNA: TGTGCCAGCAGTTTCCGTCTAGCGGGAGGGAACCACAATGAGCAGTTCTTC. Translation gives CASSFRLAGGNHNEQFF.

This clonotype was recorded many times. The J gene is TRBJ2-7, the V gene TRBV2; TRBD2 matches at 11 bases. Per the germline V gene, CDR1 is SNHLY and CDR2 is FYNNEI. The CDR3 has 13 amino acids. Trimming removed 7 bases from V and 4 bases from J; junction bases left unmatched: 3. As DNA, the CDR3 is TGTGCCAGCATATCTAGCGGGAGGTACGAGCAGTACTTC. This codes for CASISSGRYEQYF.

This clonotype was observed a few times. The chain has TRBV5-1 and TRBJ2-5; tentatively, D is TRBD1 (6 bases). The CDR3 consists of 13 residues. Germline V gives CDR1 SGHRS, CDR2 YFSETQ. The V and J ends lost 6 bases and 5 bases respectively, with 14 bases between them. The CDR3 spells CASTSGDRETQYF. Here the CDR3 DNA reads TGCGCCAGCACCTCAGGGGATCGGGAGACCCAGTACTTC.

This clonotype was seen repeatedly, ten times or more. The CDR3 reads CASSPTSGVYEQYF. The CDR3 region has the DNA TGTGCCAGCAGCCCTACTAGCGGAGTCTACGAGCAGTACTTC. The V call is TRBV7-6, the J call TRBJ2-7, with 8 bases that match TRBD2. Trimming cost V 5 bases and J 3 bases; bases outside gene matches: 6. The CDR3 totals 14 residues. The germline gives CDR1 SGHVS, CDR2 FNYEAQ.

This clonotype was seen repeatedly, ten times or more. The rearrangement uses TRBV7-3 and TRBJ2-1; tentatively, D is TRBD2 (6 bases). The CDR3 spans 14 residues. V lost 1 base to trimming and J lost 5 bases, with 9 bases between them. Germline V lookup: CDR1 SGHTA, CDR2 FQGTGA. The CDR3 DNA sequence: TGTGCCAGCAGCTTAATGGGACTTAACAATGAGCAGTTCTTC. This translates into CASSLMGLNNEQFF.

At least ten counts were recorded for this clonotype. This rearrangement joins TRBV7-2 to TRBJ2-1; the match to TRBD2 covers 11 bases. Germline loops: CDR1 SGHTA, CDR2 FQGNSA. This CDR3 is built from 20 residues. V lost 5 bases, J lost 4 bases, and 19 bases stayed unmatched. The CDR3, as DNA: TGTGCCAGCAGCGGAACTAGCGGGAGTACAATTAGACTACTGTACAATGAGCAGTTCTTC. As protein: CASSGTSGSTIRLLYNEQFF.

Details on this clonotype: The junction departs from germline at one end; a sequencing error may be responsible. The chain links TRBV14 to TRBJ2-6; the D gene is possibly TRBD1 (6 bases). This CDR3 has 16 amino acids. Germline V gene sequence: CDR1 SGHDN, CDR2 FVKESK. CDR3 residues: CVSSQGWRSGANVLTF. The CDR3 DNA is TGTGTCAGCAGCCAGGGGTGGCGCTCTGGGGCCAACGTCCTGACTTTC.

This clonotype was recorded at least ten times. This sequence joins TRBV5-5 and TRBJ2-1; TRBD2 agrees at 10 bases. Germline CDR1 SGHKS, CDR2 YYEKEE (reference sequence). The junction had 5 bases not matched to a gene; V was cut back by 4 bases and J by 7 bases. The CDR3 spans 14 residues. This CDR3 is CASSARTSGNEQFF. For the CDR3, the DNA is TGTGCCAGCAGCGCAAGGACTAGCGGAAATGAGCAGTTCTTC.

This clonotype was observed at least ten times. The chain couples TRBV6-2 or TRBV6-3 to TRBJ2-7; no firm D call. The germline V and J ends were trimmed by 10 bases and 0 bases, with 16 bases remaining between them. The CDR3 runs to 14 residues. Germline lookup yields CDR1 MNHEY and CDR2 SVGEGT. CDR3 amino acids: CATRSETSSYEQYF. The CDR3 DNA follows: TGTGCCACCAGGAGCGAAACCAGCTCCTACGAGCAGTACTTC.

Many counts were recorded for this clonotype. The chain links TRBV7-9 to TRBJ2-1; D is unresolved. This CDR3 has 12 residues. V dropped 1 base and J dropped 10 bases, with 8 bases sitting between them. The V gene's germline CDR1 is SEHNR and CDR2 FQNEAQ (reference sequence). CDR3 DNA sequence: TGTGCCAGCAGCTTAGGTCAGGTCGAGCAGTTCTTC. It yields the protein CASSLGQVEQFF.

This clonotype has only a few counts. This chain links TRBV3-1 with TRBJ1-2; 7 bases map to TRBD1. V trimming: 2 bases; J trimming: 8 bases; junction bases outside the gene matches: 8. This CDR3 region has 14 residues. Per the germline V gene, CDR1 is LGHDT and CDR2 is YNNKEL (reference sequence). The CDR3 DNA sequence: TGTGCCAGCAGCCAACTTGGGACAGCCAGGGGCTACACCTTC. Its translation is CASSQLGTARGYTF.